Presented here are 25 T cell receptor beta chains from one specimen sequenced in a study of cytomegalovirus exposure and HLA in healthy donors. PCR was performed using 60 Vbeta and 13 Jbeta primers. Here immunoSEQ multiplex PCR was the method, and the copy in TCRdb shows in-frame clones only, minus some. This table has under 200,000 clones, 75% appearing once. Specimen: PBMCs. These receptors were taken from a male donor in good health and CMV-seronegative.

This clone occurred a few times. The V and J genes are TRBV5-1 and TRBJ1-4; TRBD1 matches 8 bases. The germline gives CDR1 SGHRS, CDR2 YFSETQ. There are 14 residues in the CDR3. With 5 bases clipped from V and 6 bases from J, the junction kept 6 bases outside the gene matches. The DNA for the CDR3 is TGCGCCAGCAGTCCTCAGGGGGCGGATGAAAAACTGTTTTTT. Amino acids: CASSPQGADEKLFF.

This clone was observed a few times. CDR3 residues: CAISGTGRFNTEAFF. The CDR3 bases are TGTGCCATCAGTGGGACAGGGAGATTTAACACTGAAGCTTTCTTT. The chain carries TRBV10-3 and TRBJ1-1, with 8 bases aligning to TRBD1. V was pared by 4 bases and J by 2 bases, with 6 bases of the junction left unmatched. The CDR3 contains 15 residues. Per germline, CDR1 ENHRY and CDR2 SYGVKD.

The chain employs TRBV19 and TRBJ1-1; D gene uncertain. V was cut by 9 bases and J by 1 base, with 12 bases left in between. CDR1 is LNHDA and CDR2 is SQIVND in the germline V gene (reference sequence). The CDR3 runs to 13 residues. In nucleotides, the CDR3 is TGTGCCAGCCGGTTTTCTTGGAACACTGAAGCTTTCTTT. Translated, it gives CASRFSWNTEAFF.

DNA of the CDR3: TGTGCCAGCTCACCGCAACACGGCGGGGACTATGGCTACACCTTC. Protein sequence: CASSPQHGGDYGYTF. The J gene is TRBJ1-2, the V gene TRBV18, with D unresolved. Between the trimmed V and J ends, which lost 3 bases and 3 bases, there was a span of 14 bases. The CDR3 consists of 15 residues. Germline-derived CDR1 and CDR2 are KGHSH and LQKENI. Filled out from reference TRBV18 and TRBJ1-2, the complete variable domain reads NAGVMQNPRHLVRRRGQEARLRCSPMKGHSHVYWYRQLPEEGLKFMVYLQKENIIDESGMPKERFSAEFPKEGPSILRIQQVVRGDSAAYFCASSPQHGGDYGYTFGSGTRLTVV.

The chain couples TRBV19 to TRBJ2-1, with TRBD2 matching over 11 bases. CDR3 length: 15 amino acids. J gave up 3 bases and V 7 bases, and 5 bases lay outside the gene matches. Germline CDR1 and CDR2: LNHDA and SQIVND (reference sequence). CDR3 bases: TGTGCCAGTACTCTCGGGACTAGCGGCTACAATGAGCAGTTCTTC. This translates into CASTLGTSGYNEQFF.

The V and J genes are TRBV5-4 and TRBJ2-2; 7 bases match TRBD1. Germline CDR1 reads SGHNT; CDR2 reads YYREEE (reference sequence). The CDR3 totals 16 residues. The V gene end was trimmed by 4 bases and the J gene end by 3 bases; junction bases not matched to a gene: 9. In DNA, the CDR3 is TGTGCCAGCAGCCAAACAGGGGAAAGGTACACCGGGGAGCTGTTTTTT. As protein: CASSQTGERYTGELFF.

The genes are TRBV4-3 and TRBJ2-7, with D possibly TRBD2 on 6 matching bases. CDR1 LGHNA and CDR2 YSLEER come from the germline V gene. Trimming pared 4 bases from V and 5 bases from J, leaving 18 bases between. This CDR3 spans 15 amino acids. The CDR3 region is CASSPSSRAGHEQYF. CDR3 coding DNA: TGCGCCAGCAGCCCATCCTCACGTGCGGGGCACGAGCAGTACTTC.

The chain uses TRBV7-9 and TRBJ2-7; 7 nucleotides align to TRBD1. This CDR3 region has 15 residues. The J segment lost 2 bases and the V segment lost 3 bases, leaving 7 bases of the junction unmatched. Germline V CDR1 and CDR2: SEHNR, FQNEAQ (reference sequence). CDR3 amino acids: CASSFRGGEPYEQYF. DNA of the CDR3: TGTGCCAGCAGCTTTCGAGGGGGCGAACCCTACGAGCAGTACTTC.

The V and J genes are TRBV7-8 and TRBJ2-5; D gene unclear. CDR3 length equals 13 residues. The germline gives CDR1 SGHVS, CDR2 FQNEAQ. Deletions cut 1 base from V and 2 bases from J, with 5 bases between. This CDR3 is CASSLGTQETQYF. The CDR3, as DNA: TGTGCCAGCAGCTTAGGTACACAAGAGACCCAGTACTTC.

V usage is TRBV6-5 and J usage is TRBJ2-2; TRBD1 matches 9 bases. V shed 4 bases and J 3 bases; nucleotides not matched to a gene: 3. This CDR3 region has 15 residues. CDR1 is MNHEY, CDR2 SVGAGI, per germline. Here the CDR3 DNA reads TGTGCCAGCAGTTCCGGACAGGGGTACACCGGGGAGCTGTTTTTT. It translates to CASSSGQGYTGELFF.

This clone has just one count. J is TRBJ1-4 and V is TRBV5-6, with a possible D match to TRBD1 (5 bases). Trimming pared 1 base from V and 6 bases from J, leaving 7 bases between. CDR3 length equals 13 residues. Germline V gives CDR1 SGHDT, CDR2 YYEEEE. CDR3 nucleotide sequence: TGTGCCAGCAGCTTGCGGGGGGATGAAAAACTGTTTTTT. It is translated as CASSLRGDEKLFF.

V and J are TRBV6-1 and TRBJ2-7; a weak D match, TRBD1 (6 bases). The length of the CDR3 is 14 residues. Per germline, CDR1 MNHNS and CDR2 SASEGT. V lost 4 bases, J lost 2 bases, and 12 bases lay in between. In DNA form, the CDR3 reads TGTGCCAGCAGTGGAACAGGGATCGCCTACGAGCAGTACTTC. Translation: CASSGTGIAYEQYF.

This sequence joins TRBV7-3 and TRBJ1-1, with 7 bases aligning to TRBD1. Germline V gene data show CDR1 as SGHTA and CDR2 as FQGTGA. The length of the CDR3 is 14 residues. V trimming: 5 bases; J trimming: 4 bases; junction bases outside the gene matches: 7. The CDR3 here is CASSPDRDVTEAFF. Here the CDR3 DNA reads TGTGCCAGCAGCCCCGACAGGGATGTCACTGAAGCTTTCTTT.

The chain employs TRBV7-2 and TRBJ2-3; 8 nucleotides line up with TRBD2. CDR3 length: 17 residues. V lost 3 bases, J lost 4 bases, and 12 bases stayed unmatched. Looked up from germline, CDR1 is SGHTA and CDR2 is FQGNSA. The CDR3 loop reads CASSFMHGREAPDTQYF. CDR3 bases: TGTGCCAGCAGCTTTATGCACGGGCGGGAGGCCCCAGATACGCAGTATTTT.

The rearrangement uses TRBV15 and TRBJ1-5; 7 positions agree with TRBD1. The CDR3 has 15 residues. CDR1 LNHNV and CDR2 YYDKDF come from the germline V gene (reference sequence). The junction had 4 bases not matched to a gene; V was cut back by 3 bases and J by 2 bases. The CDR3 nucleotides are TGTGCCACCAGCAGGGTAACAGGGGGCAATCAGCCCCAGCATTTT. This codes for CATSRVTGGNQPQHF.

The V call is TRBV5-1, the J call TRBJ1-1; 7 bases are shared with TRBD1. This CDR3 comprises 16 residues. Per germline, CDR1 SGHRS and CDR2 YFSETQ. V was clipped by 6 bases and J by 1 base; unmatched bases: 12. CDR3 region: CASTPPGQLTNTEAFF. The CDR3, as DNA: TGCGCCAGCACCCCTCCGGGACAGCTCACGAACACTGAAGCTTTCTTT. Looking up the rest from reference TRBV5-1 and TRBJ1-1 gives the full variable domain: KAGVTQTPRYLIKTRGQQVTLSCSPISGHRSVSWYQQTPGQGLQFLFEYFSETQRNKGNFPGRFSGRQFSNSRSEMNVSTLELGDSALYLCASTPPGQLTNTEAFFGQGTRLTVV.

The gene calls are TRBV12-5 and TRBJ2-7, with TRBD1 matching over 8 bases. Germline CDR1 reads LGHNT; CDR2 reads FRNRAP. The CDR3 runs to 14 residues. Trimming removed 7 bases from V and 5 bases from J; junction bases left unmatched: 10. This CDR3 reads CASAPSTGADEQYF. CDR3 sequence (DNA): TGTGCTAGTGCCCCGTCGACAGGGGCGGACGAGCAGTACTTC.

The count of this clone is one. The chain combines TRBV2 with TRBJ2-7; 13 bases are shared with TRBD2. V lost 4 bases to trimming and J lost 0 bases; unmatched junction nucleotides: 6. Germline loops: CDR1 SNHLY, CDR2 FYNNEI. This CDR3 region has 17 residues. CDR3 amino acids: CASSGRGLAGTSYEQYF. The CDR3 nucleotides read TGTGCCAGCAGTGGCCGGGGACTAGCGGGAACCTCCTACGAGCAGTACTTC.

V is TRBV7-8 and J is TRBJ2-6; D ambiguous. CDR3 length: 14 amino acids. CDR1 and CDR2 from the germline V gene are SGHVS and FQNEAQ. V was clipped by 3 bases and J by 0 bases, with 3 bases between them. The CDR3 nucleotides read TGTGCCAGCAGCTTCAGCTCTGGGGCCAACGTCCTGACTTTC. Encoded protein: CASSFSSGANVLTF.

CDR3 in DNA: TGTGCCAGCAGCACGAACAGGGGCAATCAGCCCCAGCATTTT. Residues: CASSTNRGNQPQHF. The chain joins TRBV7-4 to TRBJ1-5; D is perhaps TRBD1 (6 bases). CDR1 and CDR2 (germline): SGHVT, SQSDAQ. V shed 5 bases and J shed 2 bases, with 10 bases lying between them. This CDR3 region has 14 residues.

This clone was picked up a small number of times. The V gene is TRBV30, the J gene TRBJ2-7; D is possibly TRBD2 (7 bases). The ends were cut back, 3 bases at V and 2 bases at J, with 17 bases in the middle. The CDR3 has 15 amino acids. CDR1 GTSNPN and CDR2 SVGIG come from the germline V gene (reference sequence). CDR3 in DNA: TGTGCCTGGAGAGTACGAGGGGGGGTGACCTACGAGCAGTACTTC. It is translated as CAWRVRGGVTYEQYF.

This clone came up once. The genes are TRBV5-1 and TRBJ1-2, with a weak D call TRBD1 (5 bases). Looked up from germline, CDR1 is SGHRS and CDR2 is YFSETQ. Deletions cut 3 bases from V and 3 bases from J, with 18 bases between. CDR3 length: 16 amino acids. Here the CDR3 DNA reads TGCGCCAGCAGCTCGGCGGGGGGTGAGGGCCACTATGGCTACACCTTC. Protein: CASSSAGGEGHYGYTF. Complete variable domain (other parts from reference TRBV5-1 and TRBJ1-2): KAGVTQTPRYLIKTRGQQVTLSCSPISGHRSVSWYQQTPGQGLQFLFEYFSETQRNKGNFPGRFSGRQFSNSRSEMNVSTLELGDSALYLCASSSAGGEGHYGYTFGSGTRLTVV.

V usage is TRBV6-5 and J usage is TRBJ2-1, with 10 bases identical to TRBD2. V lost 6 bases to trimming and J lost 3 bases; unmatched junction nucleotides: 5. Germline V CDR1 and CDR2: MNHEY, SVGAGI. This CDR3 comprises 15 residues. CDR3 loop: CASRLSGRDYNEQFF. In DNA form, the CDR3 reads TGTGCCAGCAGGCTCAGCGGGAGGGACTACAATGAGCAGTTCTTC.

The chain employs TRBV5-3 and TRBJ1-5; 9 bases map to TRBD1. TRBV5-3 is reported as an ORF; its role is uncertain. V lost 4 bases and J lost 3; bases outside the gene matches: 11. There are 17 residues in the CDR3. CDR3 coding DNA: TGTGCCAGAAGCCGACGCTCGACAGGGGGTTTCAATCAGCCCCAGCATTTT. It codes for CARSRRSTGGFNQPQHF.

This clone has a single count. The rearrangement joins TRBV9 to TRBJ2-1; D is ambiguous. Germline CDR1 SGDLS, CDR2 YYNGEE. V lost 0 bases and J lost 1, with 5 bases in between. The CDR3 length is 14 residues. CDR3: CASSVVPSYNEQFF. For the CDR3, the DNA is TGTGCCAGCAGCGTAGTTCCTTCCTACAATGAGCAGTTCTTC.